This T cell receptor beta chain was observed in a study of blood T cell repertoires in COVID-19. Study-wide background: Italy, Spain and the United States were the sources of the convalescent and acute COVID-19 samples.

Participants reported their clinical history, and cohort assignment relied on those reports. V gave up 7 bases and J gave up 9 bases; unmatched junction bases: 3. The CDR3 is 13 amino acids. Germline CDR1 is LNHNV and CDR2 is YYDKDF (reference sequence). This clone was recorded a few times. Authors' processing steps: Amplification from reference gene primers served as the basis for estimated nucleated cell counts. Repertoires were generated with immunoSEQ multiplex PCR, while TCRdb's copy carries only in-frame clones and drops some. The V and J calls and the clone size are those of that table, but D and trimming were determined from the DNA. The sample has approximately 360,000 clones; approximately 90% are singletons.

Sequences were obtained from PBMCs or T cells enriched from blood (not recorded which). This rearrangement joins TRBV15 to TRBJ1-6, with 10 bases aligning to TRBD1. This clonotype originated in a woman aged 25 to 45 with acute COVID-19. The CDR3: CATTDRGRSPLHF. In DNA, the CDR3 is TGTGCCACCACTGACAGGGGGCGTTCACCCCTCCACTTT.